This T cell receptor (beta chain) derives from a study of beta chain features in type 1 diabetes. The germline gives CDR1 MNHNY, CDR2 SVGAGI (reference sequence). The CDR3 contains 15 residues. After removal of 0 bases from V and 2 bases from J, the junction contained 1 base not matched to a gene. Findings and caveats of the study: When VDJ junctions were examined, type 1 diabetes patients showed fewer insertions and more deletions. When Type 1 diabetes patients were examined, their TCRB CDR3s proved moderately but significantly shorter in all four CD4+ subsets. It was among patients, rather than healthy donors, that naive, central memory and Treg TCRB repertoires appeared more similar.

Sequenced material consisted of expressed TCRB transcripts (all of the isolated RNA was reverse transcribed). About 3.6 million reads on average were seen across naive, central memory and regulatory T cell samples. TCRdb keeps only in-frame clones here, not all; method: immunoSEQ multiplex PCR. The table has about 120,000 clones, 16% seen once; the top ten hold around 2.5%. Post-sort purity exceeded 95% for all sorted populations. Note on this clone: Its antigen is not identified.

This clonotype was obtained from a young man with type 1 diabetes. Sequencing was carried out using central memory CD4+ T cells from blood. V and J are TRBV6-6 and TRBJ2-7, with 10 bases aligning to TRBD1. CDR3 region: CASSYSGQGAYEQYF. The CDR3 DNA reads as TGTGCCAGCAGTTACTCCGGACAGGGGGCCTACGAGCAGTACTTC.